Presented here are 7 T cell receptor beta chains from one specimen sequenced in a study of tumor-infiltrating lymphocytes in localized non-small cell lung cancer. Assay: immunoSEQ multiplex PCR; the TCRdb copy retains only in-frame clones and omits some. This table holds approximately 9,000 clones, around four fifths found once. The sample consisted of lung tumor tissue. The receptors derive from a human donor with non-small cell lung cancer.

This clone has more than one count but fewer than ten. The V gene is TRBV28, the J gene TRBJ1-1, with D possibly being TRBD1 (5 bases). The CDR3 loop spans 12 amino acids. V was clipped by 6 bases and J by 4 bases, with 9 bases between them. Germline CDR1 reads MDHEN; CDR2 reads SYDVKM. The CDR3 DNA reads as TGTGCCAGCAGCGACAGTCGCACTGAAGCTTTCTTT. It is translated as CASSDSRTEAFF.

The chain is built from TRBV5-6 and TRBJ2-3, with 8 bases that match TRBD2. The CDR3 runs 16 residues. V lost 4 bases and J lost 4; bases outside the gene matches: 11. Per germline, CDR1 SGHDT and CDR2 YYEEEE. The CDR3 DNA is TGTGCCAGCAGCACTCTAAGCGGGAGAAGGGCAGATACGCAGTATTTT. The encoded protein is CASSTLSGRRADTQYF. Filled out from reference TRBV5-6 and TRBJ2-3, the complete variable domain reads DAGVTQSPTHLIKTRGQQVTLRCSPKSGHDTVSWYQQALGQGPQFIFQYYEEEERQRGNFPDRFSGHQFPNYSSELNVNALLLGDSALYLCASSTLSGRRADTQYFGPGTRLTVL.

As DNA, the CDR3 is TGTGCCAGCAGCAGGGACCGTTACAATGAGCAGTTCTTC. Amino acid sequence: CASSRDRYNEQFF. V is TRBV7-3 and J is TRBJ2-1; D may match TRBD1 or TRBD2 (5 bases each). Germline V gene lookup returns CDR1 SGHTA and CDR2 FQGTGA. The CDR3 contains 13 residues. Trimming removed 5 bases at V and 4 bases at J, with 9 bases between.

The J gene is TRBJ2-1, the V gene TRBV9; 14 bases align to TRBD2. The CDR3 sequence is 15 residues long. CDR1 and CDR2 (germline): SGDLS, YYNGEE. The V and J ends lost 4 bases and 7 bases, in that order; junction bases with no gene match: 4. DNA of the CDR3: TGTGCCAGCAGCAAGCGACTAGCGGGGGGGAATGAGCAGTTCTTC. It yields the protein CASSKRLAGGNEQFF.

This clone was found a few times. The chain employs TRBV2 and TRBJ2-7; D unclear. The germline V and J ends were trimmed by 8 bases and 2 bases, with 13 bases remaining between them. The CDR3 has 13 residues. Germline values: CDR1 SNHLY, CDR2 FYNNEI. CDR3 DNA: TGTGCCAGCGGTTCTGCGAACACCTACGAGCAGTACTTC. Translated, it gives CASGSANTYEQYF.

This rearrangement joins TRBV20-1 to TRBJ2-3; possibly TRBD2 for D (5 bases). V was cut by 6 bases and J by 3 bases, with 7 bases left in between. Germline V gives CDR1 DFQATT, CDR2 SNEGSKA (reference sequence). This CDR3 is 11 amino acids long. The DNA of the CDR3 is TGCAGTGCAGGACTTACAGATACGCAGTATTTT. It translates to CSAGLTDTQYF.

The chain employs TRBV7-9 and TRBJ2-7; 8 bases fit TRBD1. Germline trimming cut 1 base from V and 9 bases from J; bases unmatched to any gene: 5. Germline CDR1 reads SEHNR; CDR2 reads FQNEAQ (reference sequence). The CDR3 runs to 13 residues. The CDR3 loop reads CASSLVGQETQYF. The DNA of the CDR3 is TGTGCCAGCAGCTTAGTGGGACAGGAGACGCAGTACTTC.